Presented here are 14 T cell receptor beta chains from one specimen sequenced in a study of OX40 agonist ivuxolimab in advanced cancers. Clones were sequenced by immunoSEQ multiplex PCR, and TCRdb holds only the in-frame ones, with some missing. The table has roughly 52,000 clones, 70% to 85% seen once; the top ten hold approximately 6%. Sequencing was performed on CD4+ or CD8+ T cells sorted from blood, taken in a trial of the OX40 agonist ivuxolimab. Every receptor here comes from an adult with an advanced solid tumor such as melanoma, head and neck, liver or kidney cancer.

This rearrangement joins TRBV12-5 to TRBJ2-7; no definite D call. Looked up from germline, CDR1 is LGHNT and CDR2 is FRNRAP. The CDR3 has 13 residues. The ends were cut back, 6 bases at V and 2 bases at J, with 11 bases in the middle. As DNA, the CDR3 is TGTGCTAGTGGCGCGGTAGACCCCTACGAGCAGTACTTC. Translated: CASGAVDPYEQYF.

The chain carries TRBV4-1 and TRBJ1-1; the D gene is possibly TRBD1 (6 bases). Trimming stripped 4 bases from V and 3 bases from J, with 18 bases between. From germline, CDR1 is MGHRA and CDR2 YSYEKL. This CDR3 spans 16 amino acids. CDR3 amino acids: CASSPVAGGPYTEAFF. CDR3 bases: TGCGCCAGCAGCCCTGTCGCGGGGGGGCCCTACACTGAAGCTTTCTTT.

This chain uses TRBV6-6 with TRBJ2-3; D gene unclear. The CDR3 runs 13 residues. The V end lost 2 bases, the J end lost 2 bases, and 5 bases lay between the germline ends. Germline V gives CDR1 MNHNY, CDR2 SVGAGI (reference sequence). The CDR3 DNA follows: TGTGCCAGCAGTTACGACGACACAGATACGCAGTATTTT. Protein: CASSYDDTDTQYF.

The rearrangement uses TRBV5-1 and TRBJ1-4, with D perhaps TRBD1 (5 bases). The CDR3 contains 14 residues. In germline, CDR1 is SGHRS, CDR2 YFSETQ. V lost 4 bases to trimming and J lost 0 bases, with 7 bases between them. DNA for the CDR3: TGCGCCAGCAGCGAACAGGCAACTAATGAAAAACTGTTTTTT. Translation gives CASSEQATNEKLFF. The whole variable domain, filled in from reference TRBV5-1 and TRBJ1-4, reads KAGVTQTPRYLIKTRGQQVTLSCSPISGHRSVSWYQQTPGQGLQFLFEYFSETQRNKGNFPGRFSGRQFSNSRSEMNVSTLELGDSALYLCASSEQATNEKLFFGSGTQLSVL.

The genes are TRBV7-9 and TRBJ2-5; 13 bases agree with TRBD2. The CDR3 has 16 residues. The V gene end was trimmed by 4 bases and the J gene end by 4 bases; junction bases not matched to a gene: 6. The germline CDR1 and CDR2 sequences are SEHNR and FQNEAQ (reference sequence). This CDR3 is CASSSGLAGIGETQYF. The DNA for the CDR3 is TGTGCCAGCAGCTCGGGACTAGCGGGAATAGGAGAGACCCAGTACTTC.

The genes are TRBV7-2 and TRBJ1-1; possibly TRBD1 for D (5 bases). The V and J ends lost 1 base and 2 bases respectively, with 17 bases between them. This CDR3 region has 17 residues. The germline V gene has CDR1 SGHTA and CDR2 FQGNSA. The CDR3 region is CASSLGQGPFGNTEAFF. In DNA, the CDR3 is TGTGCCAGCAGCTTAGGGCAGGGACCCTTTGGAAACACTGAAGCTTTCTTT. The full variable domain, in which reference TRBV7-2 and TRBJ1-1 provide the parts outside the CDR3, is GAGVSQSPSNKVTEKGKDVELRCDPISGHTALYWYRQSLGQGLEFLIYFQGNSAPDKSGLPSDRFSAERTGGSVSTLTIQRTQQEDSAVYLCASSLGQGPFGNTEAFFGQGTRLTVV.

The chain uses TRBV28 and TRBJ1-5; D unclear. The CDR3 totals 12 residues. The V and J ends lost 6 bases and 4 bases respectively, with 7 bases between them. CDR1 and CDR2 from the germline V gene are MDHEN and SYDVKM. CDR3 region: CASSPRNQPQHF. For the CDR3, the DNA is TGTGCCAGCAGCCCCCGGAATCAGCCCCAGCATTTT.

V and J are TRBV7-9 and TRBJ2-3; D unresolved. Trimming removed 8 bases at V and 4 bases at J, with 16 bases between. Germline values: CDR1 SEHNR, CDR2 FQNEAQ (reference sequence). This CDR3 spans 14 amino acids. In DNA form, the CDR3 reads TGTGCCAGCCCATCAGACGGGTTGGCAGATACGCAGTATTTT. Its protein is CASPSDGLADTQYF.

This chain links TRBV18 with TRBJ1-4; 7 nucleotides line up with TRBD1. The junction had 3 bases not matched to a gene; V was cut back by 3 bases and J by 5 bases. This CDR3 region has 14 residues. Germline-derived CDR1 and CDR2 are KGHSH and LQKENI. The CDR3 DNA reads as TGTGCCAGCTCACCGATGACAGGGAATGAAAAACTGTTTTTT. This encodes CASSPMTGNEKLFF.

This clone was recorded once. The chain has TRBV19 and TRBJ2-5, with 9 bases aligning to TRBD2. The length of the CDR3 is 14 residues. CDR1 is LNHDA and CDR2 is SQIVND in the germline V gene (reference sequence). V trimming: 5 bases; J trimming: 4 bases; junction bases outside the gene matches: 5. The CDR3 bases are TGTGCCAGTAGTCACATACTAGCGGGAGAGACCCAGTACTTC. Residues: CASSHILAGETQYF. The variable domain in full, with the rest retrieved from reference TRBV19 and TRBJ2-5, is DGGITQSPKYLFRKEGQNVTLSCEQNLNHDAMYWYRQDPGQGLRLIYYSQIVNDFQKGDIAEGYSVSREKKESFPLTVTSAQKNPTAFYLCASSHILAGETQYFGPGTRLLVL.

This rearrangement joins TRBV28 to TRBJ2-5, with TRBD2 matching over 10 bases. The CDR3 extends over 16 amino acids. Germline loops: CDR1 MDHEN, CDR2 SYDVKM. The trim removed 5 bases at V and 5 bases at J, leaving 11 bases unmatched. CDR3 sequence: CASSSDQREGRETQYF. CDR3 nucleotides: TGTGCCAGCAGTAGCGACCAGCGGGAGGGCCGTGAGACCCAGTACTTC.

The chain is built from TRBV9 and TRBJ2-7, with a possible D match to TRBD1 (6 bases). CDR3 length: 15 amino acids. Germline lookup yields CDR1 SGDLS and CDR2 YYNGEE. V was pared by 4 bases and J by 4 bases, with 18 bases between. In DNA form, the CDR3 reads TGTGCCAGCAGCCCCCCTGTGACAGGATGGTACGAGCAGTACTTC. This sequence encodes CASSPPVTGWYEQYF. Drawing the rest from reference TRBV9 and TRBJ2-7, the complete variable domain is DSGVTQTPKHLITATGQRVTLRCSPRSGDLSVYWYQQSLDQGLQFLIQYYNGEERAKGNILERFSAQQFPDLHSELNLSSLELGDSALYFCASSPPVTGWYEQYFGPGTRLTVT.

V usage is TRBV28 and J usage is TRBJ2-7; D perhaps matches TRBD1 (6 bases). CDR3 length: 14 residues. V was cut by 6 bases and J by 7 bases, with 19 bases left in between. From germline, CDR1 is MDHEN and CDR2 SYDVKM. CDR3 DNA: TGTGCCAGCAGACCTGGGGGACACTTGTGGGAGCAGTACTTC. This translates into CASRPGGHLWEQYF.

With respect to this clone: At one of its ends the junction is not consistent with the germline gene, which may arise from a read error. CDR3 DNA: TGTGCCAGCTCACCACGGACGGGACTAGCGGGGGACCACTTC. This gives the protein CASSPRTGLAGDHF. The chain has TRBV18 and TRBJ2-5; 14 bases fit TRBD2. The CDR3 is 14 amino acids. Germline loops: CDR1 KGHSH, CDR2 LQKENI.